The T cell receptor beta chain under discussion was sequenced for a study of OX40 agonist ivuxolimab in advanced cancers. As for the study in general: In this cohort, patients received ivuxolimab, an agonistic anti-OX40 (CD134) antibody. Patients with hepatocellular carcinoma, melanoma, renal cell or head and neck cancer made up the dose-escalation patients.

Study-level results: Nonresponders included some who also had low normalized T-cell clonal expansion.

As to this clone: Its antigen is unidentified.

The assay was immunoSEQ multiplex PCR, and TCRdb's table has in-frame clones only and misses some. Counted here are 20,000 to 25,000 clones, about 80% occurring once; the ten biggest clones make up 20% to 25%. The CDR3 is 11 amino acids. After removal of 9 bases from V and 8 bases from J, the junction contained 6 bases not matched to a gene. CDR1 MNHNY and CDR2 SVGAGI come from the germline V gene (reference sequence). Anyone with autoimmune disease history or systemic immunosuppression was excluded. The source was CD4+ or CD8+ T cells sorted from blood, collected in a trial of the OX40 agonist ivuxolimab. The gene calls are TRBV6-6 and TRBJ2-5; TRBD2 matches at 7 bases. This receptor was obtained from an adult with an advanced solid tumor such as melanoma, head and neck, liver or kidney cancer. CDR3 DNA: TGTGCCAGTGTAAGCGGGGTCACCCAGTACTTC. Amino acid sequence: CASVSGVTQYF.